Listed below are T cell receptor beta chains from one sample, sequenced in a study of cytomegalovirus exposure and HLA in healthy donors. Clones were read by immunoSEQ multiplex PCR, and TCRdb kept only the in-frame ones, dropping some. The repertoire holds around 74,000 clones, about 84% seen once, with about 3.5% in the top ten. The specimen sequenced was PBMCs. All receptors come from a man aged 40-55 years in good health and CMV-seronegative. CDR3s include the opening cysteine and the closing phenylalanine or tryptophan. D genes are given only for firm matches. Size tells how often a clone was seen (once, few, many) or the class of an expanded clone, and some rows leave it out.

TRBJ1-3,NA,TRBV5-4,NA,TGTGCCAGCAGCCTACAAAGGGGAAGTTCCTCTGGAAACACCATATATTTT,CASSLQRGSSSGNTIYF
TRBJ2-7,TRBD2,TRBV5-1,NA,TGCGCCAGCAGCTTGGCTTCTAGCGGGGGGGCGGGAGAGCAGTACTTC,CASSLASSGGAGEQYF
TRBJ2-1,NA,TRBV19,NA,TGTGCCAGTAGTATAGTCGGACGGGACATGAACTCCTACAATGAGCAGTTCTTC,CASSIVGRDMNSYNEQFF
TRBJ1-6,NA,TRBV7-2,NA,TGTGCCAGCAGCGGTATAGCCGGCGGGGATTCACCCCTCCACTTT,CASSGIAGGDSPLHF
TRBJ1-1,TRBD1,TRBV5-1,NA,TGCGCCAGCAGCTTGCAGGGGGCGAACACTGAAGCTTTCTTT,CASSLQGANTEAFF
TRBJ1-5,NA,TRBV6-1,NA,TGTGCCAGCAGTGGGGCAGGGCGAAGTCAGCCCCAGCATTTT,CASSGAGRSQPQHF
TRBJ2-1,NA,TRBV28,NA,TGTGCCAGCAATCCTTCAGGGTCAGGGATATACAATGAGCAGTTCTTC,CASNPSGSGIYNEQFF
TRBJ2-1,TRBD2,TRBV9,NA,TGTGCCAGCAGCGTAGGAGCGGGGGATTACAATGAGCAGTTCTTC,CASSVGAGDYNEQFF
TRBJ1-3,NA,TRBV5-1,NA,TGCGCCAGCAGCTTGGGAACAGGGCCCAACACCATATATTTT,CASSLGTGPNTIYF
TRBJ2-1,TRBD2,TRBV27,NA,TGTGCCAGCAGACAGACGGGGGGCAATGAGCAGTTCTTC,CASRQTGGNEQFF
TRBJ1-2,TRBD1,TRBV6-1,NA,TGTGCCAGCAGGGGGGGACAGGAGTATGGCTACACCTTC,CASRGGQEYGYTF
TRBJ2-7,NA,TRBV4-2,few,TGTGCCAGCAGCCAAGTTAGGGGGTCGGGCTACGAGCAGTACTTC,CASSQVRGSGYEQYF
TRBJ1-5,TRBD1,TRBV28,NA,TGTACCAGCAACCCGGGACAGGGGGCCGATCAGCCCCAGCATTTT,CTSNPGQGADQPQHF
TRBJ1-1,TRBD1,TRBV4-1,few,TGCGCCAGCAGCCAAGCCGACAGGGCTGAAGCTTTCTTT,CASSQADRAEAFF
TRBJ1-2,NA,TRBV25-1,NA,TGTGCCAGCAGTGAATGGGGGGTTGGCTACACCTTC,CASSEWGVGYTF
TRBJ1-5,NA,TRBV10-3,NA,TGTGCCATCAGTGACCCACAGGGCAATCAGCCCCAGCATTTT,CAISDPQGNQPQHF
TRBJ1-5,NA,TRBV6-1,once,TGTGCCAGCCAGATTATCGGGTTTGGTCAGCCCCAGCATTTT,CASQIIGFGQPQHF
TRBJ1-1,TRBD1,TRBV6-4,once,TGTGCCAGCAGCAGGGACAGGACGAACACTGAAGCTTTCTTT,CASSRDRTNTEAFF
TRBJ2-3,NA,TRBV5-1,NA,TGCGCCAGCACCCTGAGAGGGATAGATACGCAGTATTTT,CASTLRGIDTQYF
TRBJ1-1,NA,TRBV28,NA,TGTGCCAGCAGTAACGCCCCAATCGCGAACCTCTTT,CASSNAPIANLF
TRBJ2-7,NA,TRBV27,NA,TGTGCCAGCGGGAGGGACAGGTCCTACGAGCAGTACTTC,CASGRDRSYEQYF
TRBJ1-4,TRBD1,TRBV7-8,NA,TGTGCCAGCAGCTTAGGAGGAGGACAGGTTGCGGCGAAACTGTTTTTT,CASSLGGGQVAAKLFF
TRBJ1-5,TRBD1,TRBV18,NA,TGTGCCAGCTCACCTCCGACAGGGGGAAACAATCAGCCCCAGCATTTT,CASSPPTGGNNQPQHF
TRBJ2-1,NA,TRBV6-5,NA,TGTGCCAGCAGTTACTCGGGCGTCAATGAGCAGTTCTTC,CASSYSGVNEQFF
TRBJ2-3,NA,TRBV5-1,NA,TGCGCCAGCAGCTTGGGGGGGCCGACAGATACGCAGTATTTT,CASSLGGPTDTQYF
TRBJ2-7,NA,TRBV9,NA,TGTGCCAGCAGCCTGACGCCCAGGGGAGTCGACGAGCAGTACTTC,CASSLTPRGVDEQYF
TRBJ1-4,NA,TRBV6-4,NA,TGTGCCAGCAGTGAGGGCCTTAATGAAAAACTGTTTTTT,CASSEGLNEKLFF
TRBJ2-2,TRBD1,TRBV10-1,NA,TGCGCCAGCAGGACCGGGACAGGGGACACCGGGGAGCTGTTTTTT,CASRTGTGDTGELFF
TRBJ2-3,NA,TRBV6-1,NA,TGTGCCAGCAGTGTCACGGGACATATGCTCACAGATACGCAGTATTTT,CASSVTGHMLTDTQYF
TRBJ2-7,TRBD2,TRBV19,NA,TGTGCCAGTAGTTTCTCCCACGGGGGGTCCTACGAGCAGTACTTC,CASSFSHGGSYEQYF
TRBJ1-2,TRBD1,TRBV6-5,NA,TGTGCCAGCAGTTATGGGACAGGGAGGCACTATGGCTACACCTTC,CASSYGTGRHYGYTF
TRBJ2-1,NA,TRBV10-3,NA,TGTGCCATCAGATCTTGGACGGGGGATTCCTACAATGAGCAGTTCTTC,CAIRSWTGDSYNEQFF
TRBJ1-5,TRBD1,TRBV28,few,TGTGCCAGCAGTAAAACAGGGGGCAATCAGCCCCAGCATTTT,CASSKTGGNQPQHF
TRBJ1-6,TRBD1,TRBV7-3,NA,TGTGCCAGCAGCCTGACAGGGGATTCACCCCTCCACTTT,CASSLTGDSPLHF
TRBJ1-3,NA,TRBV5-1,NA,TGCGCCAGCAGCCCCGAAGGGGACTCTGGAAACACCATATATTTT,CASSPEGDSGNTIYF
TRBJ1-1,NA,TRBV6-5,NA,TGTGCCAGCAGTTACTCGATGACTGTTACAGCTTTCTTT,CASSYSMTVTAFF
TRBJ1-6,NA,TRBV11-2,NA,TGTGCCAGCAGCGGAAGGAGCTCCTATAATTCACCCCTCCACTTT,CASSGRSSYNSPLHF
TRBJ2-5,NA,TRBV7-8,NA,TGTGCCAGCAGCTTAAGTCTAGGGGTATGGACCCAGTACTTC,CASSLSLGVWTQYF
TRBJ1-3,NA,TRBV9,NA,TGTGCCAGCAGCGCCCAAAGGGCGGGGGTAGGTGGAAACACCATATATTTT,CASSAQRAGVGGNTIYF
TRBJ2-1,TRBD2,TRBV19,few,TGTGCCAGTAACAAGGGACTAGCGATAAGGAATGAGCAGTTCTTC,CASNKGLAIRNEQFF
TRBJ1-1,NA,TRBV2,NA,TGTGCCAGCAGTCCCAGGGTGGGCACTGAAGCTTTCTTT,CASSPRVGTEAFF
TRBJ2-7,NA,TRBV11-2,NA,TGTGCCAGCAGCGCAGTATACGAGCAGTACTTC,CASSAVYEQYF
TRBJ1-2,NA,TRBV19,NA,TGTGCTGCAGGGGAGACACAGACCTCAACGATTAACTATGGCTACCCCTTC,CAAGETQTSTINYGYPF
TRBJ2-2,NA,TRBV5-1,NA,TGCGCCAGCAGCTTGGGTACAGAGACCGGGGAGCTGTTTTTT,CASSLGTETGELFF
TRBJ1-2,TRBD1,TRBV4-1,NA,TGCGCCAGCAGCCAAGGACAGGGAAGAGGGTATGGCTACACCTTC,CASSQGQGRGYGYTF
TRBJ1-6,NA,TRBV19,NA,TGTGCCAGTAGTATACCCGGACAGCGTAATTCACCCCTCCACTTT,CASSIPGQRNSPLHF
TRBJ1-1,NA,TRBV10-3,NA,TGTGCCATCAGGGAGGTGACAAGGAACACTGAAGCTTTCTTT,CAIREVTRNTEAFF
TRBJ2-7,TRBD1,TRBV28,NA,TGTGCCACCATACGTTCGACAGGGGGGCCCTACGAGCAGTACTTC,CATIRSTGGPYEQYF
TRBJ1-3,NA,TRBV14,NA,TGTGCCAGCAGCCAAGGGATCCCCACAGCTGGAAACACCATATATTTT,CASSQGIPTAGNTIYF
TRBJ2-1,NA,TRBV9,NA,TGTTCCAGCAGCGTAGCTGGGGCAGAATACAATGAGCAGTTCTTC,CSSSVAGAEYNEQFF